The clone carrying this T cell receptor (beta chain) was found a few times. Time point given: pre-sensitization, week 0. Treatment here: therapeutic diphenylcyclopropenone sensitization with weekly scalp DPC. MiXCR, applied by TCRdb to the RACE reads, yields one record per CDR3 protein. This table holds approximately 370,000 distinct CDR3 sequences, about 5% found once. The data originate from a study of human T cells and chemical hapten exposure. Study summary: Scalp application of diphenylcyclopropenone was performed weekly in patients across the entire roughly 24-week study.

The sequenced sample was whole blood, obtained in connection with sensitization to the hapten diphenylcyclopropenone (DPC). The clonotype was recovered from a woman under 30 with alopecia areata. Some clones in this sample may be carry-over from other donors' samples.

CDR3 nucleotides: TGCGCCAGCAGCTTGGTAGTCGGCACTGAAGCTTTCTTT. This gives the protein CASSLVVGTEAFF. The chain joins TRBV5-1 to TRBJ1-1; D gene unclear. The CDR3 loop spans 13 amino acids. Germline V CDR1 and CDR2: SGHRS, YFSETQ. Between the trimmed V and J ends, which lost 0 bases and 4 bases, there was a span of 7 bases. The full variable domain, rest sourced from reference TRBV5-1 and TRBJ1-1, is KAGVTQTPRYLIKTRGQQVTLSCSPISGHRSVSWYQQTPGQGLQFLFEYFSETQRNKGNFPGRFSGRQFSNSRSEMNVSTLELGDSALYLCASSLVVGTEAFFGQGTRLTVV.